This section outlines one T cell receptor beta chain sequence together with its context. Antigen: not known. Other DNA sequences in the same sample also yield this CDR3. Assay used: immunoSEQ multiplex PCR; TCRdb lists only in-frame clones, some missing. The top ten hold around 4.6% of the sample, which has tens of thousands of clones, less than 85% seen once. Germline V gene lookup returns CDR1 LNHNV and CDR2 YYDKDF (reference sequence). The CDR3 has 13 residues. V dropped 6 bases and J dropped 4 bases, with 12 bases sitting between them. Nucleic acids came from premalignant or tumor cells enriched by macro-dissection. These data are taken from a study of immune evolution from preneoplasia to lung adenocarcinoma. Broader study findings: Top clone frequencies peaked in normal lung, apparently declining through invasive adenocarcinoma.

This TCR came from a person in their sixties or seventies with lung adenocarcinoma. The material sequenced was FFPE invasive lung adenocarcinoma tissue. The chain uses TRBV15 and TRBJ1-2, with D perhaps matching TRBD1 (5 bases). This chain's CDR3 is CATSPPGGYGYTF. The CDR3, as DNA: TGTGCCACCAGTCCTCCGGGGGGCTATGGCTACACCTTC.